A single sample gave rise to the 7 T cell receptor beta chains below, sequenced in a study of blood T cell repertoires in COVID-19. Clones were sequenced by immunoSEQ multiplex PCR, and TCRdb holds only the in-frame ones, with some missing. The table lists around 100,000 clones, approximately 88% of them singletons, with about 6.5% in the top ten. Sequenced input: peripheral blood. The receptors stem from a woman between 55 and 75 years old with acute or convalescent COVID-19.

V gene TRBV30 combines with J gene TRBJ1-2; tentatively, D is TRBD1 (6 bases). CDR1 and CDR2 from the germline V gene are GTSNPN and SVGIG (reference sequence). Trimming stripped 4 bases from V and 0 bases from J, with 18 bases between. The CDR3 is 16 amino acids. The CDR3 bases are TGTGCCTGGATGAGGGGACACCCTCTACCTAACTATGGCTACACCTTC. Its protein is CAWMRGHPLPNYGYTF.

This sequence joins TRBV29-1 and TRBJ1-2; D perhaps matches TRBD1 (6 bases). Germline CDR1 and CDR2: SQVTM and ANQGSEA. The CDR3 runs to 12 residues. The germline V and J ends were trimmed by 3 bases and 3 bases, with 8 bases remaining between them. DNA for the CDR3: TGCAGCGTTGAGGACAGAGACTATGGCTACACCTTC. Amino acids: CSVEDRDYGYTF.

The genes are TRBV5-4 and TRBJ2-1; 11 bases are a match to TRBD2. This CDR3 has 15 residues. CDR1 is SGHNT, CDR2 YYREEE, per germline (reference sequence). V gave up 0 bases and J gave up 5 bases; unmatched junction bases: 1. DNA for the CDR3: TGTGCCAGCAGCTTGGGGGGACTAGCGGACAATGAGCAGTTCTTC. It codes for CASSLGGLADNEQFF.

The V and J genes are TRBV28 and TRBJ1-5, with 7 bases aligning to TRBD1. The length of the CDR3 is 14 residues. Germline V gene sequence: CDR1 MDHEN, CDR2 SYDVKM. Trimming removed 6 bases from V and 4 bases from J; junction bases left unmatched: 6. CDR3 bases: TGTGCCAGCAGGAAGGACAGGACTAATCAGCCCCAGCATTTT. Encoded protein: CASRKDRTNQPQHF.

The rearrangement uses TRBV28 and TRBJ1-5; 7 nucleotides match TRBD1. Germline CDR1 is MDHEN and CDR2 is SYDVKM. V lost 6 bases and J lost 9; bases outside the gene matches: 17. This CDR3 has 16 residues. For the CDR3, the DNA is TGTGCCAGCAGGGACTCTTCCGGACAGGCCAATGGGCCCCAGCATTTT. This translates into CASRDSSGQANGPQHF.

This clone was observed once. The chain recombines TRBV7-9 with TRBJ2-3; a possible D gene is TRBD1 (7 bases). CDR3 length equals 18 residues. V lost 5 bases to trimming and J lost 2 bases, with 23 bases between them. Looked up from germline, CDR1 is SEHNR and CDR2 is FQNEAQ (reference sequence). The CDR3 DNA is TGTGCCAGCAGCCCCTACGGGCGGGGAGACAGGGTCACAGATACGCAGTATTTT. Encoded protein: CASSPYGRGDRVTDTQYF. The variable domain in full, completed from reference TRBV7-9 and TRBJ2-3, reads DTGVSQNPRHKITKRGQNVTFRCDPISEHNRLYWYRQTLGQGPEFLTYFQNEAQLEKSRLLSDRFSAERPKGSFSTLEIQRTEQGDSAMYLCASSPYGRGDRVTDTQYFGPGTRLTVL.

This chain joins TRBV7-6 and TRBJ1-5; no firm D call. V dropped 0 bases and J dropped 9 bases, with 15 bases sitting between them. The CDR3 runs to 15 residues. CDR1 and CDR2 (germline): SGHVS, FNYEAQ. The CDR3 sequence: CASSLAVGPGLPQHF. The CDR3 nucleotides are TGTGCCAGCAGCTTAGCAGTAGGGCCGGGGTTGCCCCAGCATTTT. Using reference TRBV7-6 and TRBJ1-5 for the parts outside the CDR3, the full variable domain is GAGVSQSPRYKVTKRGQDVALRCDPISGHVSLYWYRQALGQGPEFLTYFNYEAQQDKSGLPNDRFSAERPEGSISTLTIQRTEQRDSAMYRCASSLAVGPGLPQHFGDGTRLSIL.